This is a list of T cell receptor beta chains from one sample in a study of memory CD4+ T cells and cytomegalovirus serostatus. Repertoires were generated with immunoSEQ multiplex PCR, while TCRdb's copy carries only in-frame clones and drops some. The sample contains roughly 48,000 clones, about three quarters of which appear only once. Sequences were obtained from memory CD4+ T cells from blood. The receptors come from an adult in good health and CMV-seropositive. Both conserved end residues are part of each CDR3. The D gene is left open where the match is weak. Expanded clones get a size class; other rows say once, few or many, or leave the size out.

- TRBJ1-1 TRBD1 TRBV7-9 CASSPGQANTEAFF TGTGCCAGCAGCCCGGGACAGGCAAACACTGAAGCTTTCTTT
- TRBJ1-4 TRBD1 TRBV7-2 CASSVNRGGEKLFF TGTGCCAGCAGCGTTAACAGGGGAGGAGAAAAACTGTTTTTT
- TRBJ1-4 TRBD1 TRBV2 CASSERQGRNEKLFF TGTGCCAGCAGTGAGAGACAGGGAAGGAATGAAAAACTGTTTTTT
- TRBJ1-1 - TRBV18 CASSPQGQNTEAFF TGTGCCAGCTCACCACAGGGCCAGAACACTGAAGCTTTCTTT
- TRBJ1-3 TRBD1 TRBV30 CAWSGTGGGLDGNTIYF TGTGCCTGGAGTGGGACAGGGGGCGGTTTGGATGGAAACACCATATATTTT
- TRBJ2-7 - TRBV5-1 CASSLASLASYEQYF TGCGCCAGCAGCTTGGCCTCGCTTGCCTCCTACGAGCAGTACTTC
few TRBJ1-1 - TRBV2 CASSAREGRTEAFF TGTGCCAGCAGCGCAAGGGAGGGGCGGACTGAAGCTTTCTTT
- TRBJ1-2 - TRBV15 CATSRASSSANYGYTF TGTGCCACCAGCAGAGCCTCGAGCTCAGCTAACTATGGCTACACCTTC
- TRBJ1-1 - TRBV7-2 CASSENTEAFF TGTGCCAGCAGCGAGAACACTGAAGCTTTCTTT
- TRBJ2-1 TRBD2 TRBV5-1 CASSIGTSGQQFF TGCGCCAGCAGCATCGGGACTAGCGGGCAACAGTTCTTC
once TRBJ1-4 TRBD1 TRBV19 CASSRDRNEKLFF TGTGCCAGTAGTAGGGACAGGAATGAAAAACTGTTTTTT
few TRBJ2-7 - TRBV10-2 CASSESPPTYEQYF TGCGCCAGCAGTGAGTCCCCCCCTACCTACGAGCAGTACTTC
once TRBJ2-7 TRBD1 TRBV5-6 CASSPQGTGGAYEQYF TGTGCCAGCAGCCCTCAAGGGACAGGGGGGGCCTACGAGCAGTACTTC
- TRBJ1-2 TRBD1 TRBV6-6 CASRPNIMGQGFGYTF TGTGCCAGCAGGCCAAACATCATGGGACAGGGCTTTGGCTACACCTTC
once TRBJ1-6 - TRBV9 CASSEGPGGFIAPLHF TGTGCCAGCAGCGAGGGCCCGGGGGGGTTTATTGCACCCCTCCACTTT
- TRBJ2-7 TRBD1 TRBV7-8 CASSLARTGLSEQYF TGTGCCAGCAGCTTAGCTCGGACAGGCCTTTCCGAGCAGTACTTC
medium-sized TRBJ1-6 - TRBV7-2 CASSLTKNSPLHF TGTGCCAGCAGCTTAACTAAGAATTCACCCCTCCACTTT
- TRBJ1-3 - TRBV19 CATTTAVSPGNTIYF TGTGCCACCACAACGGCGGTTTCACCCGGAAACACCATATATTTT
- TRBJ1-4 TRBD1 TRBV5-1 CASSLSQGASMGKLFF TGCGCCAGCAGCTTGAGCCAGGGGGCTTCCATGGGAAAACTGTTTTTT
- TRBJ1-2 TRBD1 TRBV7-8 CASSAGTARYGYTF TGTGCCAGCAGCGCCGGGACAGCCCGATATGGCTACACCTTC
once TRBJ2-5 TRBD1 TRBV18 CASSNQGASKETQYF TGTGCCAGCTCAAACCAGGGGGCATCGAAAGAGACCCAGTACTTC
- TRBJ2-7 TRBD1 TRBV2 CASSRDRQSYEQYF TGTGCCAGCAGTCGGGACAGGCAATCCTACGAGCAGTACTTC
- TRBJ1-1 TRBD1 TRBV28 CASSLGQGGVFF TGTGCCAGCAGTTTAGGACAGGGTGGGGTTTTCTTT
- TRBJ2-7 - TRBV7-2 CASSLAANSYEQYF TGTGCCAGCAGCTTAGCGGCTAACTCCTACGAGCAGTACTTC
- TRBJ1-2 - TRBV29-1 CSVARGDYGYTF TGCAGCGTTGCAAGGGGCGACTATGGCTACACCTTC
- TRBJ1-1 - TRBV4-1 CASSQVSLIRAGYEAFF TGCGCCAGCAGCCAAGTGTCGCTCATAAGGGCAGGGTATGAAGCTTTCTTT
- TRBJ1-1 TRBD1 TRBV11-2 CASSLWTGGQNTEAFF TGTGCCAGCAGCTTATGGACAGGGGGGCAGAACACTGAAGCTTTCTTT
- TRBJ2-3 - TRBV12-1 CASSRPGGTDTQYF TGTGCCAGCAGCCGGCCGGGGGGCACAGATACGCAGTATTTT
- TRBJ2-4 TRBD1 TRBV7-2 CASSLAGTGEVYF TGTGCCAGCAGCTTAGCGGGGACAGGGGAGGTGTACTTC
- TRBJ2-3 - TRBV7-9 CASSPPLTTPSIDTQYF TGTGCCAGCAGCCCTCCCTTAACCACTCCTAGCATAGATACGCAGTATTTT
- TRBJ2-4 - TRBV7-2 CASSTHNGQLQYF TGTGCCAGCAGCACACACAACGGACAGCTTCAGTACTTC
- TRBJ1-4 - TRBV19 CASRGGSGEKLFF TGTGCCAGTAGGGGGGGAAGTGGAGAAAAACTGTTTTTT
- TRBJ2-1 TRBD1 TRBV11-3 CASSRTGVTANEQFF TGTGCCAGCAGCCGCACAGGGGTCACAGCCAATGAGCAGTTCTTC
- TRBJ2-7 - TRBV10-3 CAISEHYEQYF TGTGCCATCAGTGAGCACTACGAGCAGTACTTC
- TRBJ2-7 - TRBV19 CASSIGGDLISYEQYF TGTGCCAGTAGTATAGGAGGGGACTTGATCTCCTACGAGCAGTACTTC
- TRBJ1-3 - TRBV2 CASSDPTPVSGNTIYF TGTGCCAGCAGTGACCCGACACCCGTCTCTGGAAACACCATATATTTT
few TRBJ2-7 TRBD1 TRBV5-1 CASSLQGTYEQYF TGCGCCAGCAGCTTACAGGGGACCTACGAGCAGTACTTC
- TRBJ1-4 - TRBV6-1 CASSERGEKLFF TGTGCCAGCAGTGAACGGGGAGAAAAACTGTTTTTT
- TRBJ2-3 - TRBV19 CASSTTPGDTQYF TGTGCCAGTAGTACCACCCCAGGGGATACGCAGTATTTT
- TRBJ1-4 TRBD1 TRBV6-5 CASSRGLTNEKLFF TGTGCCAGCAGCAGGGGGCTTACTAATGAAAAACTGTTTTTT
few TRBJ2-5 TRBD2 TRBV7-2 CASSAIGAGEETQYF TGTGCCAGCAGCGCCATAGGAGCGGGGGAAGAGACCCAGTACTTC
- TRBJ2-7 TRBD2 TRBV28 CASSAQNLAGASYEQYF TGTGCCAGCAGTGCCCAGAACTTAGCGGGGGCCTCCTACGAGCAGTACTTC
- TRBJ1-1 TRBD1 TRBV2 CASSRGRTEAFF TGTGCCAGCAGCAGGGGGCGTACTGAAGCTTTCTTT
- TRBJ2-2 - TRBV18 CASSRRQETNTGELFF TGTGCCAGCTCCCGGCGGCAGGAGACGAACACCGGGGAGCTGTTTTTT
- TRBJ1-4 TRBD1 TRBV30 CAWSVGTVNEKLFF TGTGCCTGGAGTGTAGGGACAGTAAACGAAAAACTGTTTTTT
- TRBJ1-4 - TRBV9 CASSRHPVTGSSTNEKLFF TGTGCCAGCAGCCGTCACCCAGTGACAGGATCAAGTACTAATGAAAAACTGTTTTTT
- TRBJ2-5 TRBD2 TRBV19 CASSSPRTSGRGQETQYF TGTGCCAGTAGTTCACCGAGGACTAGCGGGAGGGGCCAAGAGACCCAGTACTTC
once TRBJ2-2 TRBD1 TRBV7-3 CASSPRDRGDTGELFF TGTGCCAGCAGCCCGCGGGACAGGGGAGACACCGGGGAGCTGTTTTTT
- TRBJ2-3 - TRBV20-1 CSATNTDTQYF TGCAGTGCTACTAACACAGATACGCAGTATTTT
- TRBJ2-2 - TRBV2 CASSRDRGTGELFF TGTGCCAGCAGTAGGGACCGGGGTACCGGGGAGCTGTTTTTT
- TRBJ1-3 - TRBV19 CASGIVGGNTIYF TGTGCCAGTGGTATCGTAGGGGGAAACACCATATATTTT